The present T cell receptor (beta chain) was sequenced within a study of T-cell reconstitution after alpha-beta-depleted transplantation in children. This sample's TCRbeta library carried unique molecular identifier barcodes. TCRdb redid the calling of the PCR reads with MiXCR, one entry per CDR3 protein. The sample includes 420,000 or so distinct CDR3 sequences, approximately 11% of them seen just once. Trimming left V 1 base short and J 7 bases short, with 4 bases between. Germline CDR1 MNHNS, CDR2 SASEGT. This CDR3 is built from 11 residues. This sequence was found in a human donor who donated a stem cell graft to a child with acute myeloid leukemia. This sequence joins TRBV6-1 and TRBJ1-2, with D unclear. Here the sequenced sample was PBMCs from the stem cell graft donor, taken from the stem cell graft. The CDR3 protein is CASSEGRGYTF. For the CDR3, the DNA is TGTGCCAGCAGTGAAGGGCGTGGCTACACCTTC.